The clone carrying this TCR beta chain has only one observation. Antigen: not known. The data are from a study of cytomegalovirus exposure and HLA in healthy donors. Points from the study as a whole: What a later analysis showed was that several of the most significant clusters appeared linked to common viral pathogens. The study found most TCR sequences rare, yet found some public TCRs in many donors.

60 Vbeta and 13 Jbeta primers were used in PCR. The method was immunoSEQ multiplex PCR; TCRdb's version includes in-frame clones alone and lacks a portion of them. The sample includes 150,000 to 200,000 clones, about 78% of them seen just once. Trimming removed 5 bases from V and 6 bases from J, with 18 bases in between. Germline V gene lookup returns CDR1 SGHAT and CDR2 FQNNGV. This CDR3 spans 15 amino acids. The receptor was isolated from a man aged 35-49 years in good health and CMV-seronegative. The sequenced sample was PBMCs. The rearrangement links TRBV11-2 to TRBJ2-3; a weak D match, TRBD2 (5 bases). For the CDR3, the DNA is TGTGCCAGCAGCCCCCCGGGCCGAGGGTCGGATACGCAGTATTTT. Its translation: CASSPPGRGSDTQYF.